Listed below are T cell receptor beta chains from one sample, sequenced in a study of CD8 T cells in ankylosing spondylitis. TCRdb passed the 5' RACE reads through MiXCR, listing each CDR3 protein once. The sample includes about 36,000 distinct CDR3 sequences, around 15% seen only once; the top ten take roughly 32%. Specimen: synovial fluid, either unsorted or a sorted T cell fraction (not recorded which). These receptor sequences come from a male donor with ankylosing spondylitis. Each CDR3 is given with its conserved first and last residue.

j_gene: TRBJ2-7; v_gene: TRBV18; CDR3aa: CASSHPGASYEQYF
j_gene: TRBJ2-1; v_gene: TRBV4-3; CDR3aa: CASSLTGGNEQFF
j_gene: TRBJ1-1; v_gene: TRBV11-2; CDR3aa: CASSLDAPLNTEAFF
j_gene: TRBJ2-7; v_gene: TRBV7-2; CDR3aa: CASSLAGTSGHRRDF
j_gene: TRBJ2-4; v_gene: TRBV28; CDR3aa: CASSLGSQNIQYF
j_gene: TRBJ2-3; v_gene: TRBV6-4; CDR3aa: CASSSSPGFTDTQYF
j_gene: TRBJ2-3; v_gene: TRBV7-8; CDR3aa: CASSLVEREGLGDTQYF
j_gene: TRBJ2-1; v_gene: TRBV11-3; CDR3aa: CASSFRPGLAGARRYNEQFF
j_gene: TRBJ2-2; v_gene: TRBV27; CDR3aa: CASSSVGQYTGELFF
j_gene: TRBJ1-1; v_gene: TRBV9; CDR3aa: CASSDPGDGTEAFF
j_gene: TRBJ2-7; v_gene: TRBV19; CDR3aa: CASSIASLEQYF
j_gene: TRBJ2-7; v_gene: TRBV6-5; CDR3aa: CASRRGYEQYF
j_gene: TRBJ2-7; v_gene: TRBV5-6; CDR3aa: CASSLGSSLYEQYF
j_gene: TRBJ2-3; v_gene: TRBV5-1; CDR3aa: CASSFLAEADTQYF
j_gene: TRBJ2-3; v_gene: TRBV11-2; CDR3aa: CASSRHWGRTDTQYF
j_gene: TRBJ1-4; v_gene: TRBV25-1; CDR3aa: CASSGTAEMFF
j_gene: TRBJ1-5; v_gene: TRBV5-6; CDR3aa: CASSLGTSYQPQHF
j_gene: TRBJ2-5; v_gene: TRBV4-3; CDR3aa: CASSPWVKRGGAGTQYF
j_gene: TRBJ1-1; v_gene: TRBV6-1; CDR3aa: CASTEGQAYTEAFF
j_gene: TRBJ2-3; v_gene: TRBV5-1; CDR3aa: CASSLVGPTDTQYF
j_gene: TRBJ2-1; v_gene: TRBV25-1; CDR3aa: CASSPGLAGGTPNEQFF
j_gene: TRBJ1-1; v_gene: TRBV19; CDR3aa: CASSTATIENTEAFF
j_gene: TRBJ2-1; v_gene: TRBV6-4; CDR3aa: CASAAAGDANNEQFF
j_gene: TRBJ2-3; v_gene: TRBV20-1; CDR3aa: CSASSREKPDTQYF
j_gene: TRBJ2-4; v_gene: TRBV15; CDR3aa: CATSRDRVAKNIQYF
j_gene: TRBJ2-1; v_gene: TRBV24-1; CDR3aa: CATMTSGTYNEQFF
j_gene: TRBJ2-2; v_gene: TRBV2; CDR3aa: CASSDNGGSSTGELFF
j_gene: TRBJ2-3; v_gene: TRBV27; CDR3aa: CASSFFSSGDPSEDTQYF
j_gene: TRBJ2-1; v_gene: TRBV20-1; CDR3aa: CSALRLAGEGGHEQFF
j_gene: TRBJ2-7; v_gene: TRBV29-1; CDR3aa: CSVLDRLSYEQYF
j_gene: TRBJ1-1; v_gene: TRBV7-3; CDR3aa: CASSWGQGDLTEAFF
j_gene: TRBJ2-5; v_gene: TRBV6-5; CDR3aa: CASSYSMSGTIKETQYF
j_gene: TRBJ2-1; v_gene: TRBV14; CDR3aa: CASSPPWGGTSSYNEQFF
j_gene: TRBJ2-4; v_gene: TRBV6-5; CDR3aa: CASSYRLAGAKNIQYF
j_gene: TRBJ1-1; v_gene: TRBV7-6; CDR3aa: CASSLGVGTEAFF
j_gene: TRBJ2-4; v_gene: TRBV9; CDR3aa: CASSVGGDRKNIQYF
j_gene: TRBJ1-3; v_gene: TRBV5-1; CDR3aa: CASSLRPPSSGNTIYF
j_gene: TRBJ1-5; v_gene: TRBV20-1; CDR3aa: CSAKDRSNQPQHF
j_gene: TRBJ2-7; v_gene: TRBV29-1; CDR3aa: CSVPGRTSDSYEQYF
j_gene: TRBJ2-7; v_gene: TRBV27; CDR3aa: CASSPWTGSRSYEQYF
j_gene: TRBJ1-5; v_gene: TRBV15; CDR3aa: CATIAAGGNQPQHF
j_gene: TRBJ2-3; v_gene: TRBV20-1; CDR3aa: CSASSGASGTDTQYF
j_gene: TRBJ2-7; v_gene: TRBV7-2; CDR3aa: CASSSMTSGNHYEQYF